The T cell receptor (beta chain) described here comes from a study of T-cell reconstitution after alpha-beta-depleted transplantation in children. The ends were cut back, 5 bases at V and 14 bases at J, with 17 bases in the middle. Germline V CDR1 and CDR2: SGHTA, FQGTGA. This CDR3 has 12 amino acids. Unique molecular identifiers were used in preparing the TCRbeta library. TCRdb itself ran the PCR reads through MiXCR, one entry per CDR3 protein. The table records hundreds of thousands of distinct CDR3 sequences, 15% to 20% of them present only once. The J gene is TRBJ2-3, the V gene TRBV7-3; D may correspond to TRBD1 or TRBD2 (5 bases each). The sequenced sample was PBMCs from the stem cell graft donor, obtained from the stem cell graft. The receptor was isolated from a human donor who donated a stem cell graft to a child with acute lymphoblastic leukemia. This chain's CDR3 is CASSTIPGSLYF. CDR3 DNA sequence: TGTGCCAGCAGCACCATTCCAGGGAGCCTGTATTTT.